A single sample gave rise to the 26 T cell receptor beta chains below, sequenced in a study of spatial heterogeneity in lung cancer. Study outcomes and limitations: Tumoral mutation counts were tracked by counts of expanded intratumoral alpha and beta TCRs.

No antigen has been assigned to these receptors. The time point denotes: sample taken at primary tumor resection. TCRdb reprocessed the 5' RACE reads with MiXCR, giving one entry per CDR3 protein. This sample yields some 5,100 distinct CDR3 sequences, of which less than 9% are seen a single time; 45% to 50% belongs to the top ten. The specimen comprised lung tumor tissue, sampled at surgery. Receptors were obtained from a male donor with early-stage non-small cell lung cancer.

This clonotype was detected only a few times. The J gene is TRBJ2-2, the V gene TRBV5-1, with 8 nucleotides matching TRBD2. The CDR3 consists of 16 residues. Germline CDR1 is SGHRS and CDR2 is YFSETQ. V trimming: 2 bases; J trimming: 2 bases; junction bases outside the gene matches: 5. The CDR3 DNA reads as TGCGCCAGCAGCTTCAGCAGCGGGGGAAACACCGGGGAGCTGTTTTTT. Its protein product is CASSFSSGGNTGELFF. The whole variable domain, filled in from reference TRBV5-1 and TRBJ2-2, reads KAGVTQTPRYLIKTRGQQVTLSCSPISGHRSVSWYQQTPGQGLQFLFEYFSETQRNKGNFPGRFSGRQFSNSRSEMNVSTLELGDSALYLCASSFSSGGNTGELFFGEGSRLTVL.

By frequency in the sample, this clonotype is medium-sized (0.01 to 0.1%). The chain joins TRBV29-1 to TRBJ2-3; D is uncertain. Germline CDR1 and CDR2: SQVTM and ANQGSEA. The CDR3 extends over 14 amino acids. V was trimmed by 3 bases and J by 6 bases, leaving 16 bases between them. CDR3 nucleotides: TGCAGCGTTGAGGGGAACCTCGGGTTTGATACGCAGTATTTT. Amino acid sequence: CSVEGNLGFDTQYF.

This clonotype was counted many times. The chain uses TRBV9 and TRBJ2-1; 12 bases match TRBD2. Germline CDR1 reads SGDLS; CDR2 reads YYNGEE. V shed 0 bases, J shed 4 bases, and the junction held 5 bases outside the gene matches. The CDR3 is made up of 17 amino acids. Written as DNA, the CDR3 is TGTGCCAGCAGCGTAGCGCTAGCGGGGGGGCTGTACAATGAGCAGTTCTTC. Protein: CASSVALAGGLYNEQFF.

Only a few counts were recorded for this clonotype. This sequence joins TRBV9 and TRBJ1-2; D perhaps matches TRBD1 (5 bases). V gave up 0 bases and J gave up 6 bases, with 15 bases separating them. Germline CDR1 and CDR2: SGDLS and YYNGEE. The CDR3 runs 15 residues. The CDR3: CASSVAIGGTNGYTF. DNA for the CDR3: TGTGCCAGCAGCGTAGCTATCGGGGGTACAAATGGCTACACCTTC. Variable domain in full (rest from reference TRBV9 and TRBJ1-2): DSGVTQTPKHLITATGQRVTLRCSPRSGDLSVYWYQQSLDQGLQFLIQYYNGEERAKGNILERFSAQQFPDLHSELNLSSLELGDSALYFCASSVAIGGTNGYTFGSGTRLTVV.

This chain joins TRBV5-1 and TRBJ2-3, with TRBD2 matching 7 bases. Trimming cost V 2 bases and J 2 bases; bases outside gene matches: 5. Germline V gives CDR1 SGHRS, CDR2 YFSETQ. The CDR3 contains 15 residues. CDR3 sequence: CASSFGAGSTDTQYF. The CDR3 coding sequence is TGCGCCAGCAGCTTTGGAGCGGGATCCACAGATACGCAGTATTTT.

The chain recombines TRBV20-1 with TRBJ2-7; 8 bases agree with TRBD2. V dropped 5 bases and J dropped 0; count of bases not matched to a gene: 9. Germline-derived CDR1 and CDR2 are DFQATT and SNEGSKA (reference sequence). The CDR3 has 15 residues. CDR3 in amino acids: CSARGLAPSSYEQYF. The CDR3 DNA follows: TGCAGTGCTCGAGGACTAGCTCCTAGCTCCTACGAGCAGTACTTC.

This clonotype was counted once. This chain uses TRBV6-6 with TRBJ2-3, with D tentatively TRBD1 or TRBD2 (5 bases each). Per the germline V gene, CDR1 is MNHNY and CDR2 is SVGAGI (reference sequence). The CDR3 runs 15 residues. V lost 4 bases and J lost 3, with 14 bases in between. The CDR3 DNA is TGTGCCAGCAGTTCCCGGGACGGCTATACAGATACGCAGTATTTT. Encoded protein: CASSSRDGYTDTQYF.

The chain uses TRBV7-2 and TRBJ1-2, with D uncertain. Looked up from germline, CDR1 is SGHTA and CDR2 is FQGNSA. The V gene lost 2 bases and the J gene lost 8 bases, with 12 bases spanning the gap. The CDR3 is made up of 13 amino acids. The CDR3 sequence is CASSLNLPGGYTF. The DNA for the CDR3 is TGTGCCAGCAGCTTAAACCTACCGGGAGGCTACACCTTC.

This clonotype appeared a few times. The CDR3 is CASSSDGSYEQYF. The CDR3 bases are TGTGCCAGCAGCTCCGACGGTTCCTACGAGCAGTACTTC. The gene calls are TRBV7-9 and TRBJ2-7; no clear D. This CDR3 spans 13 amino acids. CDR1 and CDR2 from the germline V gene are SEHNR and FQNEAQ (reference sequence). Trimming left V 4 bases short and J 1 base short, with 8 bases between.

The table lists this clonotype with many counts. The chain is built from TRBV15 and TRBJ1-2; 7 bases fit TRBD1. Germline assignment: CDR1 LNHNV and CDR2 YYDKDF (reference sequence). With 5 bases clipped from V and 4 bases from J, the junction kept 7 bases outside the gene matches. CDR3 size: 14 residues. DNA of the CDR3: TGTGCCACCAGCCAGACGACAGGGACCTATGGCTACACCTTC. It yields the protein CATSQTTGTYGYTF.

This clonotype was seen many times. V usage is TRBV7-2 and J usage is TRBJ1-5; D is unresolved. CDR1 is SGHTA, CDR2 FQGNSA, per germline. With 1 base removed from V and 4 bases from J, the gap between germline ends came to 11 bases. CDR3 length: 15 amino acids. CDR3 region: CASSLGHTSNQPQHF. CDR3 DNA: TGTGCCAGCAGCTTAGGTCACACCTCGAATCAGCCCCAGCATTTT.

The gene calls are TRBV6-1 and TRBJ1-1; D unresolved. Trimming pared 8 bases from V and 1 base from J, leaving 8 bases between. The CDR3 has 12 amino acids. CDR1 and CDR2 (germline): MNHNS, SASEGT. CDR3 sequence: CASEASNTEAFF. The DNA for the CDR3 is TGTGCCAGCGAGGCCTCGAACACTGAAGCTTTCTTT.

The chain recombines TRBV6-2 or TRBV6-3 with TRBJ1-1; D not resolved. CDR3 length equals 12 residues. Germline V gives CDR1 MNHEY, CDR2 SVGEGT. The germline V and J ends were trimmed by 6 bases and 10 bases, with 15 bases remaining between them. Here the CDR3 reads CASSKVAGGAFF. The DNA of the CDR3 is TGTGCCAGCAGCAAGGTGGCAGGCGGAGCTTTCTTT.

Within the sample, this clonotype is medium-sized. CDR3 loop: CASSPISGAQHF. The CDR3 bases are TGTGCCAGCAGCCCTATATCAGGGGCCCAGCATTTT. The rearrangement joins TRBV12-3 or TRBV12-4 to TRBJ1-5, with D tentatively TRBD1 (6 bases). The CDR3 contains 12 residues. The germline V and J ends were trimmed by 6 bases and 11 bases, with 14 bases remaining between them.

In its sample, this clonotype is medium-sized (0.01 to 0.1%). V and J are TRBV4-2 and TRBJ2-3; the match to TRBD2 covers 7 bases. The J segment lost 4 bases and the V segment lost 1 base, leaving 8 bases of the junction unmatched. Germline V lookup: CDR1 LGHNA, CDR2 YNFKEQ. This CDR3 is built from 16 residues. The CDR3 DNA is TGTGCCAGCAGCCAAGGGGAAGCGGGGAGCGCAGATACGCAGTATTTT. Translation: CASSQGEAGSADTQYF.

A few counts support this clonotype. This chain connects TRBV9 to TRBJ2-5; 11 positions agree with TRBD2. The CDR3 length is 15 residues. CDR1 is SGDLS and CDR2 is YYNGEE in the germline V gene. Losses at the gene ends were 1 base for V and 5 bases for J; bases not matched to a gene: 4. CDR3 bases: TGTGCCAGCAGCGTAAATCTAGCGGGGGGTGAGACCCAGTACTTC. This translates into CASSVNLAGGETQYF.

This clonotype is deemed medium-sized. The gene calls are TRBV7-2 and TRBJ1-1; D call uncertain. Between the trimmed V and J ends, which lost 2 bases and 1 base, there was a span of 8 bases. Germline assignment: CDR1 SGHTA and CDR2 FQGNSA. This CDR3 spans 14 amino acids. The CDR3 DNA sequence: TGTGCCAGCAGCTTATGGCCGGGGAACACTGAAGCTTTCTTT. Translation gives CASSLWPGNTEAFF.

This clonotype was counted many times. J is TRBJ2-1 and V is TRBV6-1; D possibly uses TRBD1 or TRBD2 (5 bases each). V dropped 6 bases and J dropped 0 bases, with 12 bases sitting between them. CDR1 MNHNS and CDR2 SASEGT come from the germline V gene. The CDR3 has 15 amino acids. CDR3 DNA: TGTGCCAGCAGCCACGCAGGGAGCTCCTACAATGAGCAGTTCTTC. As protein: CASSHAGSSYNEQFF.

This clonotype appeared many times. The gene calls are TRBV5-4 and TRBJ2-5; D ambiguous. The V end lost 2 bases, the J end lost 5 bases, and 4 bases lay between the germline ends. Germline CDR1 reads SGHNT; CDR2 reads YYREEE (reference sequence). The CDR3 covers 11 residues. The CDR3 nucleotides are TGTGCCAGCAGCTTCTCGGAGACCCAGTACTTC. Translation gives CASSFSETQYF.

The sample holds many counts of this clonotype. The chain links TRBV9 to TRBJ2-5; 7 bases align to TRBD1. The CDR3 has 13 amino acids. The trim removed 3 bases at V and 5 bases at J, leaving 4 bases unmatched. Germline lookup yields CDR1 SGDLS and CDR2 YYNGEE. The CDR3 loop reads CASSGQGFETQYF. The CDR3 bases are TGTGCCAGCAGCGGACAGGGCTTTGAGACCCAGTACTTC.

In its sample, this clonotype was seen many times. V gene TRBV11-2 combines with J gene TRBJ2-4; D call uncertain. CDR1 is SGHAT, CDR2 FQNNGV, per germline. V was cut by 3 bases and J by 8 bases, with 5 bases left in between. The CDR3 is made up of 11 amino acids. This CDR3 is CASSFEDIQYF. The CDR3, as DNA: TGTGCCAGCAGCTTCGAAGACATTCAGTACTTC.

This clonotype was recorded many times. The chain has TRBV27 and TRBJ2-2; D unresolved. Germline V gene sequence: CDR1 MNHEY, CDR2 SMNVEV (reference sequence). Trimming pared 8 bases from V and 3 bases from J, leaving 16 bases between. The CDR3 consists of 15 residues. The CDR3 DNA follows: TGTGCCAGCGCCTTAGGATCGCTAGACACCGGGGAGCTGTTTTTT. It is translated as CASALGSLDTGELFF.

This clonotype was counted between two and nine times. The DNA of the CDR3 is TGTGCCAGCAGCTTAGTTCGGGGGCGGGCAGAGACCCAGTACTTC. Its translation is CASSLVRGRAETQYF. The rearrangement joins TRBV7-6 to TRBJ2-5; perhaps D is TRBD1 or TRBD2 (6 bases each). The CDR3 spans 15 residues. In germline, CDR1 is SGHVS, CDR2 FNYEAQ. Deletions cut 1 base from V and 4 bases from J, with 13 bases between.

In this sample, this clonotype turned up a few times. The CDR3 DNA reads as TGTGCCAGCAGCCTGGGACAGGTTGATACCGGGGAGCTGTTTTTT. It translates to CASSLGQVDTGELFF. This chain connects TRBV3-1 to TRBJ2-2, with 8 bases fitting TRBD1. The germline V gene encodes CDR1 LGHDT and CDR2 YNNKEL (reference sequence). The CDR3 consists of 15 residues. V lost 4 bases, J lost 5 bases, and 6 bases stayed unmatched.

The chain carries TRBV6-1 and TRBJ2-5; D possibly corresponds to TRBD2 (5 bases). Germline CDR1 and CDR2: MNHNS and SASEGT. V was shortened by 7 bases and J by 5 bases, with 17 bases between the two germline ends. The CDR3 spans 14 residues. CDR3 protein: CASNPTSRRETQYF. CDR3 nucleotide sequence: TGTGCCAGCAATCCAACTAGTCGCCGGGAGACCCAGTACTTC.

There are many counts of this clonotype. The V call is TRBV28, the J call TRBJ2-1; TRBD1 might be the D (6 bases). The germline gives CDR1 MDHEN, CDR2 SYDVKM. This CDR3 contains 16 residues. Trimming took off 6 bases at V and 0 bases at J, with 15 bases between the two ends. The CDR3 bases are TGTGCCAGCAGCCCTCGGACAGCGAGCTCCTACAATGAGCAGTTCTTC. Translation: CASSPRTASSYNEQFF.